A selection of T cell receptor beta chains follows, all from one sample in a study of glioma-infiltrating T cells. TCRdb re-called the multiplex PCR reads with MiXCR, one entry per CDR3 protein. The sample holds some 90,000 distinct CDR3 sequences, 35% to 50% seen once. The sequencing input was glioma tissue, nonneoplastic brain tissue, or PBMCs (not recorded which). The source of these receptors is a human donor with low-grade glioma or glioblastoma, undergoing nonglioma brain surgery, or in good health (not recorded which). Each CDR3 is given with its conserved first and last residue. The order of the fields is V gene, D gene, clone size, J gene, CDR3 protein, CDR3 DNA. A D gene is named only where the DNA matches it firmly. The listing skips clone size in some rows; elsewhere it reads once, few, many or a size class.

TRBV4-1	NA	many	TRBJ1-2	CASSQVDWGDGYTF	TGCGCCAGCAGCCAGGTAGACTGGGGAGATGGCTACACCTTC
TRBV27	NA	NA	TRBJ1-5	CASSFGGALYSNQPQHF	TGTGCCAGCAGTTTCGGGGGGGCCCTATATAGCAATCAGCCCCAGCATTTT
TRBV6-5	TRBD2	NA	TRBJ2-7	CASSYSTASGEQYF	TGTGCCAGCAGTTACTCGACAGCTAGCGGCGAGCAGTACTTC
TRBV25-1	TRBD1	many	TRBJ2-1	CASSEWKTRGQGVAAKQFF	TGTGCCAGCAGTGAATGGAAAACGCGAGGACAGGGAGTAGCGGCAAAGCAGTTCTTC
TRBV19	NA	many	TRBJ2-6	CASSISSGANVLTF	TGTGCCAGTAGTATTAGCTCTGGGGCCAACGTCCTGACTTTC
TRBV20-1	TRBD1	NA	TRBJ2-3	CSAPGAWTGSYEQYF	TGCAGTGCTCCCGGGGCTTGGACAGGGTCCTACGAGCAGTATTTT
TRBV28	NA	once	TRBJ2-5	CASGLLPTAQETQYF	TGTGCCAGCGGTTTACTCCCTACTGCTCAAGAGACCCAGTACTTC
TRBV27	NA	many	TRBJ2-1	CASGNFGPEFF	TGTGCCAGCGGGAACTTCGGACCGGAGTTCTTC
TRBV19	NA	many	TRBJ1-1	CASTLQGNTEAFF	TGTGCCAGTACCCTACAGGGGAACACTGAAGCTTTCTTT
TRBV15	TRBD2	NA	TRBJ2-7	CATSRRLAGASSSYEQYF	TGTGCCACCAGCAGACGACTAGCGGGGGCTTCAAGCTCCTACGAGCAGTACTTC
TRBV10-2	NA	once	TRBJ1-4	CASSQKWQGNEKMFF	TGTGCCAGCAGCCAAAAGTGGCAGGGAAATGAAAAAATGTTTTTT
TRBV5-1	NA	many	TRBJ2-3	CASSPSGTDTQYF	TGCGCCAGTTCTCCTAGCGGCACAGATACGCAGTATTTT
TRBV7-9	NA	NA	TRBJ2-1	CASRSIRYSTRNEQFF	TGTGCCAGCAGATCCATCCGTTACAGCACTCGGAATGAGCAGTTCTTC
TRBV12-3/TRBV12-4	NA	many	TRBJ1-3	CASSLRVRKGNTIYF	TGTGCCAGCAGTTTAAGGGTGCGGAAAGGAAACACCATATATTTT
TRBV7-2	TRBD1	many	TRBJ2-2	CASSLEGTGTGELFF	TGTGCCAGCAGCCTCGAGGGGACAGGTACCGGGGAGCTGTTTTTT
TRBV20-1	TRBD1	many	TRBJ1-2	CSAREYRGLNYGYTF	TGCAGTGCTAGAGAGTACAGGGGCCTTAACTATGGCTACACCTTC
TRBV7-6	TRBD2	many	TRBJ2-3	CASSFAPWGSGSPTDTQYF	TGTGCCAGCAGCTTCGCCCCGTGGGGTAGCGGGAGTCCAACAGATACGCAGTATTTT
TRBV28	NA	NA	TRBJ2-1	CASSLTSEQYF	TGTGCCAGCAGCTTAACGAGTGAGCAGTATTTC
TRBV27	NA	many	TRBJ2-5	CASSPIDRDQETQYF	TGTGCCAGCAGTCCAATAGACCGGGATCAAGAGACCCAGTACTTC
TRBV20-1	NA	NA	TRBJ2-7	CSAGRGAGSHEQYF	TGCAGTGCTGGGAGGGGGGCTGGCAGCCACGAGCAGTACTTC
TRBV28	NA	NA	TRBJ2-3	CASFGRVSSYSEQFF	TGTGCCAGCTTTGGCCGCGTGAGCTCCTACAGTGAGCAGTTCTTT
TRBV19	NA	NA	TRBJ1-5	CASSIQGVKGSNQPQHF	TGTGCCAGTAGTATACAGGGAGTGAAGGGCAGCAATCAGCCCCAGCATTTT
TRBV18	NA	many	TRBJ2-7	CASSQDGLPGEQYF	TGTGCCAGCTCACAGGACGGACTCCCGGGGGAGCAGTACTTC
TRBV7-2	NA	many	TRBJ2-3	CASSSRPYGDTQYF	TGTGCCAGCAGCTCCCGACCCTATGGGGATACGCAGTATTTT
TRBV28	NA	many	TRBJ1-5	CASSWGGRWNQPQHF	TGTGCCAGCAGTTGGGGGGGGCGCTGGAATCAGCCCCAGCATTTT
TRBV4-1	TRBD1	NA	TRBJ1-1	CASSQEGQWGAFF	TGCGCCAGCAGCCAAGAGGGACAGTGGGGAGCTTTCTTC
TRBV6-1	TRBD1	NA	TRBJ2-4	CASSATGEAKNIQYF	TGTGCCAGCAGTGCGACAGGGGAAGCCAAAAACATTCAGTACTTC
TRBV7-9	NA	NA	TRBJ2-3	CASSLQGSGGADTQYF	TGTGCCAGCAGCTTACAGGGTTCGGGTGGCGCAGATACGCAGTATTTT